The 26 T cell receptor beta chains below come from one sample, sequenced in a study of CXCR3-negative and CXCR3-positive naive CD8 T cells. 5' RACE with UMI labels generated the TRB cDNA libraries. Each CDR3 protein gets one entry in TCRdb, which reprocessed the 5' RACE reads and gives no DNA. The sample table sets out fewer than 65,000 distinct CDR3 sequences. Study observations and caveats: Compared with CXCR3-negative naive cells, CXCR3-positive naive cells showed more hydrophobic TRB CDR3s.

The antigens of these receptors remain unknown. What was sequenced was naive CXCR3+ CD8+ T cells from blood. As to subset: CD45RO-CCR7+CD27+CD95- naive CD8+ T cells expressing CXCR3 (TNR3+). The receptors derive from a human donor in good health. Some clones in this sample may be carry-over from other donors' samples.

The chain uses TRBV5-8 and TRBJ1-2. The CDR3 contains 14 residues. In germline, CDR1 is SGHTS, CDR2 YDEGEE. CDR3 in amino acids: CASSLDGGINGYTF.

This chain links TRBV9 with TRBJ1-1; TCRdb calls TRBD1, which cannot be checked without DNA. The CDR3 extends over 16 amino acids. In germline, CDR1 is SGDLS, CDR2 YYNGEE. The CDR3 here is CASSVDGQGVATEALF.

The rearrangement joins TRBV5-1 to TRBJ1-1. Germline V lookup: CDR1 SGHRS, CDR2 YFSETQ. The length of the CDR3 is 14 residues. The CDR3 sequence is CASSFRRVRTEAFF. Combining the CDR3 with reference TRBV5-1 and TRBJ1-1 gives the whole variable domain KAGVTQTPRYLIKTRGQQVTLSCSPISGHRSVSWYQQTPGQGLQFLFEYFSETQRNKGNFPGRFSGRQFSNSRSEMNVSTLELGDSALYLCASSFRRVRTEAFFGQGTRLTVV.

This chain links TRBV11-2 with TRBJ2-7. The length of the CDR3 is 14 residues. From germline, CDR1 is SGHAT and CDR2 FQNNGV. The CDR3 reads CASSLVSNSYEQYF.

The CDR3 loop reads CASSPPGQRGTQETQYF. The chain is built from TRBV4-2 and TRBJ2-5; the TCRdb call, TRBD2, lacks DNA for checking. There are 17 residues in the CDR3. Germline V gene sequence: CDR1 LGHNA, CDR2 YNFKEQ.

V usage is TRBV29-1 and J usage is TRBJ2-5; TCRdb proposes TRBD2, but this gene call is untestable without DNA. The CDR3 is made up of 16 amino acids. Germline-derived CDR1 and CDR2 are SQVTM and ANQGSEA. The chain's CDR3 is CSVEFRESALQETQYF.

The J gene is TRBJ2-2, the V gene TRBV7-7; the D gene TCRdb calls, TRBD1, cannot be checked with no DNA. The germline V gene has CDR1 SSHAT and CDR2 FNYEAQ (reference sequence). The CDR3 consists of 15 residues. The CDR3 loop reads CASSFGTGNTGELFF.

Considering frequency, this clonotype is medium-sized. The chain is built from TRBV11-3 and TRBJ2-7; TCRdb designates TRBD1, a call that cannot be tested without DNA. CDR3 length: 12 residues. CDR1 SGHNT and CDR2 YENEEA come from the germline V gene. This CDR3 is CASSQDRGEQYF.

The chain combines TRBV29-1 with TRBJ2-3; TCRdb outputs TRBD1, but without DNA this stays unchecked. CDR1 and CDR2 (germline): SQVTM, ANQGSEA. The CDR3 is 14 residues long. The CDR3 loop reads CSVRPGGLTDTQYF.

The CDR3 protein is CASSPKTTDTLPWDGELFF. The genes are TRBV6-6 and TRBJ2-2; the TCRdb call, TRBD1, lacks DNA for checking. Germline CDR1 MNHNY, CDR2 SVGAGI (reference sequence). The length of the CDR3 is 19 residues.

The gene calls are TRBV7-9 and TRBJ1-1. The germline V gene has CDR1 SEHNR and CDR2 FQNEAQ (reference sequence). There are 12 residues in the CDR3. The CDR3 is CASSFEFTEAFF.

The V and J genes are TRBV6-5 and TRBJ2-5; the TCRdb call, TRBD1, lacks DNA for checking. Per germline, CDR1 MNHEY and CDR2 SVGAGI. The CDR3 runs to 15 residues. CDR3 region: CASSYVPGPQETQYF.

CDR3 loop: CASSVWTSGPQETQYF. The rearrangement links TRBV2 to TRBJ2-5; TCRdb's D gene call, TRBD2, goes unchecked for lack of DNA. The CDR3 runs to 16 residues. Germline lookup yields CDR1 SNHLY and CDR2 FYNNEI.

This chain uses TRBV20-1 with TRBJ2-2; TCRdb's assignment of TRBD1 cannot be checked, as there is no DNA. This CDR3 has 16 amino acids. The germline gives CDR1 DFQATT, CDR2 SNEGSKA (reference sequence). The chain's CDR3 is CSARDLLAGATGELFF.

The rearrangement links TRBV29-1 to TRBJ1-2. This CDR3 spans 12 amino acids. Germline V gene sequence: CDR1 SQVTM, CDR2 ANQGSEA. CDR3 sequence reads: CSVVGSDYGYTF.

By frequency, this clonotype registers medium-sized. The rearrangement links TRBV20-1 to TRBJ1-1. The CDR3 is 13 amino acids. The germline V gene encodes CDR1 DFQATT and CDR2 SNEGSKA (reference sequence). CDR3 residues: CSARDSGITEAFF.

The rearrangement uses TRBV29-1 and TRBJ2-2. Germline V lookup: CDR1 SQVTM, CDR2 ANQGSEA. The CDR3 spans 12 residues. The CDR3 is CSVELQTGELFF.

This chain joins TRBV6-2 or TRBV6-3 and TRBJ2-2. The CDR3 has 13 residues. CDR1 and CDR2 from the germline V gene are MNHEY and SVGEGT. The CDR3 reads CASSYLTSGELFF.

The V gene is TRBV13, the J gene TRBJ2-1; with no DNA, the TCRdb D assignment of TRBD2 cannot be verified. Germline CDR1 is PRHDT and CDR2 is FYEKMQ (reference sequence). This CDR3 is built from 15 residues. CDR3 residues: CATSLRRGTYNEQFF.

The chain uses TRBV27 and TRBJ2-1; TCRdb lists TRBD2, though no DNA is available to test this call. Germline V gives CDR1 MNHEY, CDR2 SMNVEV (reference sequence). This CDR3 region has 15 residues. CDR3 region: CASSFMAGAYNEQFF.

The V call is TRBV11-3, the J call TRBJ2-3. The CDR3 runs 12 residues. Germline CDR1 SGHNT, CDR2 YENEEA. The CDR3 is CASSHYTDTQYF.

The genes are TRBV29-1 and TRBJ2-7; with no DNA, the TCRdb D assignment of TRBD1 cannot be verified. Looked up from germline, CDR1 is SQVTM and CDR2 is ANQGSEA. The CDR3 is 13 residues long. The CDR3 sequence: CSVEGQREYEQYF.

The rearrangement joins TRBV7-9 to TRBJ1-4. This CDR3 has 12 residues. Germline lookup yields CDR1 SEHNR and CDR2 FQNEAQ (reference sequence). Here the CDR3 reads CASSLQDEKLFF.

The V call is TRBV29-1, the J call TRBJ2-7; TCRdb designates TRBD1, a call that cannot be tested without DNA. Germline loops: CDR1 SQVTM, CDR2 ANQGSEA. CDR3 length equals 16 residues. The CDR3 sequence is CSVEYSGTGDRYEQYF.

The J gene is TRBJ2-2, the V gene TRBV28. This CDR3 region has 12 residues. Germline V gene sequence: CDR1 MDHEN, CDR2 SYDVKM. This CDR3 reads CASSRYTGELFF.

The chain has TRBV19 and TRBJ2-1; checking the TCRdb D call of TRBD2 is not possible without DNA. This CDR3 contains 15 residues. The V gene's germline CDR1 is LNHDA and CDR2 SQIVND (reference sequence). The CDR3 reads CASTSSSGTRGEQFF.